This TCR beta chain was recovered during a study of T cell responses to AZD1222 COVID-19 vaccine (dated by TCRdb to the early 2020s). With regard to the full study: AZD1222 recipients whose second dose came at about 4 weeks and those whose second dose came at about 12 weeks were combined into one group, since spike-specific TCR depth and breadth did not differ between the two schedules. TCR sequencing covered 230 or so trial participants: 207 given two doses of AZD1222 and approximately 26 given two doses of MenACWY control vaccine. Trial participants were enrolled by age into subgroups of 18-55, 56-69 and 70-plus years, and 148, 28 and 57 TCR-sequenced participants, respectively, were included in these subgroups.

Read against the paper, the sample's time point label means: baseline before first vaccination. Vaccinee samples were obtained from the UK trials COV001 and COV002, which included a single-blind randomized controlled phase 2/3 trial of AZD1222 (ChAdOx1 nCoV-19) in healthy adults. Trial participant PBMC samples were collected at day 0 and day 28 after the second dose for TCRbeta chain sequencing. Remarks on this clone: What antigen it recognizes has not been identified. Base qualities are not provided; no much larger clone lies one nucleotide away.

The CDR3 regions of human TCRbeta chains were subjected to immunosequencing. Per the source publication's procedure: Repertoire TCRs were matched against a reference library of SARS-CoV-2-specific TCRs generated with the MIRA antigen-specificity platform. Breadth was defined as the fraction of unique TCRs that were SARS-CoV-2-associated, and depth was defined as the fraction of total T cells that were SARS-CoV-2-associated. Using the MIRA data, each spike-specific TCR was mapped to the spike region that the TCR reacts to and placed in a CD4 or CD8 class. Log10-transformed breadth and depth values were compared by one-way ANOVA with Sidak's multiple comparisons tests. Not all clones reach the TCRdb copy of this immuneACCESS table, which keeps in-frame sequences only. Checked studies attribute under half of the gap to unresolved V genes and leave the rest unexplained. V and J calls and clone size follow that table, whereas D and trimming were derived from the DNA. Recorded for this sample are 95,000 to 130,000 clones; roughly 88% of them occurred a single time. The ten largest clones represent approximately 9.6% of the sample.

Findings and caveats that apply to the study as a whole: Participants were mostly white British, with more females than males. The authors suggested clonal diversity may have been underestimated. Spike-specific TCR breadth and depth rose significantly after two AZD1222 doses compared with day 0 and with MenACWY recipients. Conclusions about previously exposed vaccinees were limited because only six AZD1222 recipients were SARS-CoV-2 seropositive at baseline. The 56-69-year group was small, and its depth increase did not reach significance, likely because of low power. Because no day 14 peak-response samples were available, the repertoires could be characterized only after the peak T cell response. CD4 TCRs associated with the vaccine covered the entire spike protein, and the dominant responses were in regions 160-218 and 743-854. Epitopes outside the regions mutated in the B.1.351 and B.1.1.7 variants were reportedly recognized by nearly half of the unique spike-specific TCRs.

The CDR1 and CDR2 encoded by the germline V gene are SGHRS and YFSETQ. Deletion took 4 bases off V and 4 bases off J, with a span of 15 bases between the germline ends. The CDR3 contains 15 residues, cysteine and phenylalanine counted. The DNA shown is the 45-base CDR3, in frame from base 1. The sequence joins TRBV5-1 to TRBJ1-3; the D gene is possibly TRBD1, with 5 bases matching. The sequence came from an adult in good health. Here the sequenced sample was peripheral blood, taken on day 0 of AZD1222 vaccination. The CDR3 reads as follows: CASSPRVGDGNTIYF. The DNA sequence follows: TGCGCCAGCAGCCCCAGGGTAGGAGACGGAAACACCATATATTTT. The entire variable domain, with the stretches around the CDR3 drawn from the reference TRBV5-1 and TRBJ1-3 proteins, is KAGVTQTPRYLIKTRGQQVTLSCSPISGHRSVSWYQQTPGQGLQFLFEYFSETQRNKGNFPGRFSGRQFSNSRSEMNVSTLELGDSALYLCASSPRVGDGNTIYFGEGSWLTVV.